The clone carrying this T cell receptor (beta chain) was observed many times. Antigen specificity is unknown. The data were taken from a study of T cells in Graves' hyperthyroidism and ophthalmopathy. Overall study: Peripheral blood was obtained at initial diagnosis, preceding any treatment. General observations from the study: Most thyroid clonotypes expanded above 0.001 appeared in blood too.

Trimming pared 4 bases from V and 6 bases from J, leaving 19 bases between. This CDR3 contains 16 residues. Germline lookup yields CDR1 MNHEY and CDR2 SVGEGT. Duration under 3 months, a NOSPECS grade of at least 4, and a Clinical Activity Score of at least 3 characterized the ophthalmopathy patients. Criteria for exclusion of patients were uncontrolled infection, other autoimmune disease, pregnancy or lactation. RNA transcripts gave rise to amplified TCR beta CDR3 regions. The HTBI primer set served for first-round RT-PCR of the TCR CDR3. TCRdb recomputed calls from the multiplex PCR reads with MiXCR, one row per CDR3 protein. In the table there are 400,000 or so distinct CDR3 sequences, 13% to 15% of which are singletons.

This chain uses TRBV6-2 or TRBV6-3 with TRBJ2-1; D not certain. The source of this sequence is a woman aged 55-70 years with Graves' ophthalmopathy. Sequenced: blood. CDR3 sequence reads: CASSSPDPDSLNEQFF. The CDR3, as DNA: TGTGCCAGCAGTTCCCCAGACCCAGATAGCCTCAATGAGCAGTTCTTC.